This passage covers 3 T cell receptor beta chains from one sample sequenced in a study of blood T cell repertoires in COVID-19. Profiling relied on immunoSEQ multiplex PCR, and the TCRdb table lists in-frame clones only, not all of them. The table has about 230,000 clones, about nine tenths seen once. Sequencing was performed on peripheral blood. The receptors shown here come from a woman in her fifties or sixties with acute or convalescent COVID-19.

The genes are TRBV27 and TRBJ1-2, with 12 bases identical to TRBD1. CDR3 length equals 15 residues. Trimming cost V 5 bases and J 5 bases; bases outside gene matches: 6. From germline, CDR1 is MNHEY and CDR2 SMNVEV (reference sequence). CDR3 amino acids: CASSRGTGGGYGYTF. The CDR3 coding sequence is TGTGCCAGCAGTCGCGGGACAGGGGGCGGGTATGGCTACACCTTC.

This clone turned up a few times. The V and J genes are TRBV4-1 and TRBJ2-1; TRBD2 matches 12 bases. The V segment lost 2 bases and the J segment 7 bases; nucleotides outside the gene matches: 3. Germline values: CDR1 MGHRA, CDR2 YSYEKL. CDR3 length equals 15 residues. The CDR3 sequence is CASSQWTSGVNEQFF. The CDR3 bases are TGCGCCAGCAGCCAATGGACTAGCGGGGTTAATGAGCAGTTCTTC.

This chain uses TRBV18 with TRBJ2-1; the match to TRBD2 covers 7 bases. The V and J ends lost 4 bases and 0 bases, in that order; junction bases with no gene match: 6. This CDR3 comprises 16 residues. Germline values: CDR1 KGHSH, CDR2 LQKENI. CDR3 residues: CASSLIAGRSYNEQFF. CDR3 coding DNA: TGTGCCAGCTCACTGATAGCGGGCCGCTCCTACAATGAGCAGTTCTTC.